This T cell receptor (beta chain) was sequenced during a study of blood T cell repertoires in COVID-19. Study-level background: Sources were T cells, B-cell-depleted T cells, or PBMCs; the material itself was cDNA or gDNA.

In the authors' workflow: Amplifying reference gene primers gave estimates of nucleated cell counts. Data came from immunoSEQ multiplex PCR; TCRdb stores just in-frame clones and leaves some out. Clone size and V and J calls were adopted from that table, with D and trimming inferred from the DNA. The table lists some 99,000 clones, roughly 82% of them singletons. Germline trimming cut 5 bases from V and 4 bases from J; bases unmatched to any gene: 7. The CDR3 spans 14 residues. In germline, CDR1 is SGHTA, CDR2 FQGTGA. The clonotype was recovered from an elderly woman with active or convalescent COVID-19. The sequenced sample consisted of peripheral blood. The rearrangement joins TRBV7-3 to TRBJ1-2; 7 bases align to TRBD1. Here the CDR3 reads CASSPTQGPYGYTF. CDR3 DNA: TGTGCCAGCAGCCCGACACAGGGGCCCTATGGCTACACCTTC. Based on the CDR3 plus reference TRBV7-3 and TRBJ1-2, the full variable domain is GAGVSQTPSNKVTEKGKYVELRCDPISGHTALYWYRQSLGQGPEFLIYFQGTGAADDSGLPNDRFFAVRPEGSVSTLKIQRTERGDSAVYLCASSPTQGPYGYTFGSGTRLTVV.